This is a list of T cell receptor beta chains from one sample in a study of regulatory T cells in long-lasting Graves disease. MiXCR, run by TCRdb on the multiplex PCR reads, gives a single entry per CDR3 protein. The sample shows 300,000 to 400,000 distinct CDR3 sequences, roughly a fifth of them seen only once. The sample consisted of peripheral blood mononuclear cells (PBMCs), taken when the disease was refractory, from a patient treated with antithyroid drugs. The receptors come from a female donor with Graves disease. Each CDR3 is given with its conserved first and last residue. Each record gives: J gene, D gene, V gene, CDR3 protein. D genes are given only for firm matches.

TRBJ2-2,NA,TRBV30,CAWTGDTGELFF
TRBJ1-1,NA,TRBV10-3,CAISERSGTEAFF
TRBJ1-2,TRBD1,TRBV3-1,CASSPWTGGLGYTF
TRBJ1-1,TRBD1,TRBV19,CASSKMRQGNTEAFF
TRBJ1-2,NA,TRBV13,CASSLGYANYGYTF
TRBJ1-1,TRBD1,TRBV3-1,CASSQPGGITEAFF
TRBJ2-5,NA,TRBV4-1,CASSQVMQEETQYF
TRBJ2-5,NA,TRBV6-1,CASRRGKRGETQYF
TRBJ1-2,NA,TRBV5-1,CASRASGGTDYGYTF
TRBJ1-1,NA,TRBV6-1,CASSATRNTEAFF
TRBJ2-5,NA,TRBV28,CASSSVHPPGNGETQYF
TRBJ1-5,NA,TRBV19,CASSQYTWGNQPQHF
TRBJ1-1,NA,TRBV5-1,CASSYGQSTMNTEAFF
TRBJ2-2,TRBD1,TRBV2,CASTLGQGATGELFF
TRBJ2-1,TRBD1,TRBV6-2/TRBV6-3,CASSYSWTGGTEQFF
TRBJ2-7,TRBD1,TRBV12-3/TRBV12-4,CASSLAGTGSSYEQYF
TRBJ1-1,NA,TRBV7-2,CASSWVNTEAFF
TRBJ2-5,NA,TRBV14,CASSPTPYGVGETQYF
TRBJ1-2,NA,TRBV5-6,CASSTVDGLQYGYTF
TRBJ1-5,NA,TRBV5-1,CASSPGGGSNQPQHF
TRBJ1-6,TRBD1,TRBV10-3,CAISRTGWNNSPLHF
TRBJ2-7,TRBD1,TRBV18,CASSHERQGRYEQYF